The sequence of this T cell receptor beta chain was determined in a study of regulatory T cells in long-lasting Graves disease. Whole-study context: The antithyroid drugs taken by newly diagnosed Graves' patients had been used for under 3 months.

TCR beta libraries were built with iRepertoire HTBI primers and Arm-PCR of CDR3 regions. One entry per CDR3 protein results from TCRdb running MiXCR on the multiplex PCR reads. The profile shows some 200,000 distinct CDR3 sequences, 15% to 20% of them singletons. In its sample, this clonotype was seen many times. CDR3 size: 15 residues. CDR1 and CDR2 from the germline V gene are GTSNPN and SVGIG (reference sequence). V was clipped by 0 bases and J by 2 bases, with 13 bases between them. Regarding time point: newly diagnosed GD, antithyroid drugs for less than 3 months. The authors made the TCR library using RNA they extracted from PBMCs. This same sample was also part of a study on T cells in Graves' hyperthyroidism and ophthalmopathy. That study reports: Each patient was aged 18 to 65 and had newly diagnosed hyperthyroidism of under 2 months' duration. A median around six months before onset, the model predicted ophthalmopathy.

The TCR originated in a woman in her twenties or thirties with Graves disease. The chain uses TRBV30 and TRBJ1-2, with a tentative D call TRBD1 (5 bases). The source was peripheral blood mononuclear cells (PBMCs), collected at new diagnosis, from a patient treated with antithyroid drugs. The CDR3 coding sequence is TGTGCCTGGAGTGTGGAGTGGACAAAAAACTATGGCTACACCTTC. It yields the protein CAWSVEWTKNYGYTF.